This TCR beta chain was observed in a study of blood T cell repertoires in COVID-19. Study in general: From the United States, Italy and Spain came samples of acute and convalescent COVID-19.

Per the original data handling: From reference gene primer amplification, estimates of nucleated cell counts were derived. Here immunoSEQ multiplex PCR was the method, and the copy in TCRdb shows in-frame clones only, minus some. V and J calls and clone size follow that table, whereas D and trimming were derived from the DNA. In the table there are about 240,000 clones, roughly 87% of which are singletons. Recruits, aged about 18 to 90 years, lived in some 25 US areas. Cohorts were based on clinical histories the participants reported. Sequencing was carried out using PBMCs or T cells enriched from blood (not recorded which). This clonotype was obtained from a woman in her 30s with acute COVID-19.

As DNA, the CDR3 is TGTGCCAGCAGCTTAACAGGGGACTACACCTTC. This encodes CASSLTGDYTF. The J gene is TRBJ1-2, the V gene TRBV11-2; 7 nucleotides align to TRBD1. Trimming took 2 bases from V and 10 from J; bases not matched to a gene: 1. Germline CDR1 SGHAT, CDR2 FQNNGV. The length of the CDR3 is 11 residues. Complete variable domain (other parts from reference TRBV11-2 and TRBJ1-2): EAGVAQSPRYKIIEKRQSVAFWCNPISGHATLYWYQQILGQGPKLLIQFQNNGVVDDSQLPKDRFSAERLKGVDSTLKIQPAKLEDSAVYLCASSLTGDYTFGSGTRLTVV.